This note documents a single T cell receptor beta chain sequence. What antigen it recognizes has not been identified. One base away there is no much larger clone; base qualities are not given. This specimen comes from a study of blood T cell repertoires in COVID-19 (dated by TCRdb to 2020 to 2021). Study-wide context: Collaborator samples came from the United States, Italy and Spain and covered acute and convalescent phases of COVID-19. The prospective study material was composed of cDNA or gDNA derived from T cells, B-cell-depleted T cells, or PBMCs. The dataset comprised deeply sampled blood TCRbeta repertoires from subjects exposed to, actively infected with, or recovered from COVID-19. The repertoires were released in a freely available public database meant as a resource for research on the immune response to SARS-CoV-2. Samples came from the ongoing ImmuneRACE study (first 160 participants) plus 1,254 subjects from 6 global collaborators. A de-identified subject ID, COVID-19 status, age in years and sex were almost always included in the sample metadata. Where HLA class I and class II types were available, the types were taken from metadata supplied by the sample provider, not from assay-based typing.

The full study reports these points: How much clinical and demographic metadata was included differed by source and by participant, and the metadata was provided uncurated.

TCRbeta CDR3 regions were amplified from genomic DNA by means of the immunoSEQ Assay, a bias-controlled multiplex PCR. Per the original workflow: The number of nucleated cells in each sample was estimated by amplification of reference gene primers within the assay. Sequence reads were collapsed and filtered to measure the absolute abundance of every unique TCRbeta CDR3 rearrangement. Productive Simpson clonality was computed per sample as the square root of Simpson's diversity index over productive rearrangements. TCRdb stores this immuneACCESS table with in-frame sequences only. Part of the clones is absent; in the studies checked, under half of the shortfall reflects unresolved V genes, and no reason is known for the rest. V and J calls and clone size follow that table, whereas D and trimming were derived from the DNA. The sample yields about 190,000 clones; 90% were counted once. About 0.66% of the sample is held by the ten biggest clonotypes.

Whole blood was collected in K2EDTA tubes by collaborating institutions according to the institutions' own protocols. For TCRbeta analysis, collaborator samples were shipped as frozen whole blood, as isolated PBMCs, or as DNA extracted from either sample type. V is reduced by 3 bases and J by 7 bases, leaving a spacing of 16 bases between them. The CDR1 and CDR2 encoded by the germline V gene are SGHAT and FQNNGV. From its cysteine to its phenylalanine, the CDR3 spans 15 amino acids. Here the CDR3 DNA is all that survives: 45 bases in frame from base 1. The receptor was derived from a middle-aged man with acute or convalescent COVID-19. What was sequenced was peripheral blood. The chain couples TRBV11-2 to TRBJ2-1; TRBD2 is perhaps the D gene, given 6 matching bases. The DNA sequence follows: TGTGCCAGCAGCTTTGGAGCGGGTCCTCTGAATGAGCAGTTCTTC. Its protein reads: CASSFGAGPLNEQFF.